Listed below are T cell receptor beta chains from one sample, sequenced in a study of regulatory T cells in long-lasting Graves disease. TCRdb reprocessed the multiplex PCR reads via MiXCR and lists one record per CDR3 protein. The data show about 430,000 distinct CDR3 sequences, around 16% seen once. Separately, the same data were catalogued under a study of T cells in Graves' hyperthyroidism and ophthalmopathy.

The sample was peripheral blood mononuclear cells (PBMCs), taken at new diagnosis, from a patient treated with antithyroid drugs. The origin of the receptors is a middle-aged woman with Graves disease. Both conserved end residues are part of each CDR3. Each record gives: clone size, J gene, D gene, V gene, CDR3 protein. The D gene is left open where the match is weak. Size tells how often a clone was seen (once, few, many) or the class of an expanded clone, and some rows leave it out.

abundance: few; j_gene: TRBJ2-5; d_gene: .; v_gene: TRBV7-9; CDR3aa: CASSSFKREGAKRGQYF
abundance: many; j_gene: TRBJ1-1; d_gene: .; v_gene: TRBV3-1; CDR3aa: CASSQDSVGVTEAFF
abundance: many; j_gene: TRBJ1-1; d_gene: .; v_gene: TRBV28; CDR3aa: CASSLLRTEAFF
abundance: .; j_gene: TRBJ2-2; d_gene: .; v_gene: TRBV13; CDR3aa: CASSSGTPTGELFF
abundance: few; j_gene: TRBJ2-3; d_gene: TRBD1; v_gene: TRBV5-1; CDR3aa: CASSSGTGDGPDTQYF
abundance: .; j_gene: TRBJ2-7; d_gene: TRBD2; v_gene: TRBV5-4; CDR3aa: CASSSVTSGKSYEQYF
abundance: few; j_gene: TRBJ2-5; d_gene: TRBD2; v_gene: TRBV9; CDR3aa: CASSVAAGAETQYF
abundance: many; j_gene: TRBJ2-1; d_gene: .; v_gene: TRBV11-3; CDR3aa: CASSFRGINEQFF
abundance: .; j_gene: TRBJ2-1; d_gene: TRBD2; v_gene: TRBV10-2; CDR3aa: CASTGTSGTLYNEQFF
abundance: many; j_gene: TRBJ2-2; d_gene: TRBD2; v_gene: TRBV7-9; CDR3aa: CASSTPAGGNGELFF
abundance: many; j_gene: TRBJ2-7; d_gene: .; v_gene: TRBV4-1; CDR3aa: CASSQGFGGYEQYF
abundance: many; j_gene: TRBJ1-2; d_gene: TRBD1; v_gene: TRBV3-1; CDR3aa: CASSQGQRSGYTF
abundance: many; j_gene: TRBJ2-2; d_gene: .; v_gene: TRBV5-1; CDR3aa: CASSQGMSSGSGELFF
abundance: .; j_gene: TRBJ2-6; d_gene: .; v_gene: TRBV30; CDR3aa: CASTDSGANVLTF
abundance: once; j_gene: TRBJ2-1; d_gene: .; v_gene: TRBV5-1; CDR3aa: CASSLASGLGGGNEQFF
abundance: many; j_gene: TRBJ2-2; d_gene: .; v_gene: TRBV28; CDR3aa: CASSLRPRGELFF
abundance: many; j_gene: TRBJ1-2; d_gene: TRBD1; v_gene: TRBV2; CDR3aa: CAGREDRGYGYTF
abundance: .; j_gene: TRBJ2-7; d_gene: TRBD2; v_gene: TRBV18; CDR3aa: CASSPPPREGPSSYEQYF
abundance: many; j_gene: TRBJ2-7; d_gene: .; v_gene: TRBV20-1; CDR3aa: CSARVIPGNDEQYF
abundance: many; j_gene: TRBJ2-7; d_gene: .; v_gene: TRBV24-1; CDR3aa: CATSRFGSYEQYF
abundance: many; j_gene: TRBJ2-1; d_gene: .; v_gene: TRBV5-1; CDR3aa: CASSLGPRGTYNEQFF
abundance: many; j_gene: TRBJ1-1; d_gene: .; v_gene: TRBV28; CDR3aa: CASSSPAGAYSEAFF
abundance: many; j_gene: TRBJ2-7; d_gene: TRBD2; v_gene: TRBV9; CDR3aa: CASSPLGGTSGSPGYEQYF
abundance: many; j_gene: TRBJ2-1; d_gene: TRBD2; v_gene: TRBV5-1; CDR3aa: CASSLVLAGADEQFF
abundance: many; j_gene: TRBJ1-5; d_gene: .; v_gene: TRBV10-3; CDR3aa: CAITGTLRQPQHF
abundance: .; j_gene: TRBJ2-1; d_gene: .; v_gene: TRBV25-1; CDR3aa: CASMVDRDEQFF
abundance: few; j_gene: TRBJ2-7; d_gene: TRBD2; v_gene: TRBV2; CDR3aa: CASRRPGLAGAYEQYF
abundance: few; j_gene: TRBJ2-1; d_gene: TRBD2; v_gene: TRBV7-9; CDR3aa: CASSRQYLAEDNEQFF
abundance: few; j_gene: TRBJ2-2; d_gene: .; v_gene: TRBV28; CDR3aa: CASTMGGTPGELFF
abundance: .; j_gene: .; d_gene: .; v_gene: TRBV9; CDR3aa: CASSVGGFDEQFF
abundance: many; j_gene: TRBJ2-1; d_gene: .; v_gene: TRBV11-2; CDR3aa: CASSLVRTAASSYNEQFF
abundance: many; j_gene: TRBJ1-6; d_gene: .; v_gene: TRBV27; CDR3aa: CASSPNLRGSPLHF
abundance: .; j_gene: TRBJ1-1; d_gene: .; v_gene: TRBV18; CDR3aa: CASSSPGATEAFF
abundance: few; j_gene: TRBJ2-1; d_gene: TRBD1; v_gene: TRBV30; CDR3aa: CAWSYRDRGDEQFF
abundance: few; j_gene: TRBJ2-2; d_gene: .; v_gene: TRBV7-2; CDR3aa: CASSEGLRTGELFF
abundance: few; j_gene: TRBJ2-1; d_gene: .; v_gene: TRBV14; CDR3aa: CASSQDGLFPGDEQFF
abundance: few; j_gene: TRBJ2-1; d_gene: TRBD2; v_gene: TRBV4-3; CDR3aa: CASSPRDYHNEQFF
abundance: .; j_gene: TRBJ1-4; d_gene: .; v_gene: TRBV20-1; CDR3aa: CSARGGGLVEKLFF
abundance: .; j_gene: TRBJ1-1; d_gene: .; v_gene: TRBV5-4; CDR3aa: CASSLGGGTNTEAFF
abundance: many; j_gene: TRBJ1-2; d_gene: TRBD1; v_gene: TRBV13; CDR3aa: CASSSYSGTGHYGYTF
abundance: many; j_gene: TRBJ2-6; d_gene: .; v_gene: TRBV19; CDR3aa: CASSIEGDFWANVLTF
abundance: .; j_gene: TRBJ2-2; d_gene: .; v_gene: TRBV18; CDR3aa: CASSPMRGTGELFF
abundance: many; j_gene: TRBJ2-7; d_gene: .; v_gene: TRBV3-1; CDR3aa: CASSQAASYEQYF
abundance: many; j_gene: TRBJ2-7; d_gene: TRBD2; v_gene: TRBV2; CDR3aa: CASIDRLAGYSYEQYF
abundance: once; j_gene: TRBJ2-1; d_gene: .; v_gene: TRBV6-2/TRBV6-3; CDR3aa: CVSPGGPSYNEQFF
abundance: .; j_gene: TRBJ2-1; d_gene: .; v_gene: TRBV28; CDR3aa: CASSFGGNSYNEQFF